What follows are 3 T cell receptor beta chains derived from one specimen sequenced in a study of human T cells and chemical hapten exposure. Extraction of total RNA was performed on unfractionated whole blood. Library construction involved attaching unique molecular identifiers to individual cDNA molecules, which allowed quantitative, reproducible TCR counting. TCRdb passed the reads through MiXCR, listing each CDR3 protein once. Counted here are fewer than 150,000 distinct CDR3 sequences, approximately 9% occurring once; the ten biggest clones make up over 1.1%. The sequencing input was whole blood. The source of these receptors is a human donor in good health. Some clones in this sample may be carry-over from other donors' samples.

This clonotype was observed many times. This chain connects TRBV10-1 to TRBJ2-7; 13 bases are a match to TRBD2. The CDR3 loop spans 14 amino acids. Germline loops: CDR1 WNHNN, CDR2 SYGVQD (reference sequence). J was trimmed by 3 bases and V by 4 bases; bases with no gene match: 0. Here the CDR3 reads CASSGTSGSYEQYF. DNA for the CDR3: TGCGCCAGCAGTGGGACTAGCGGGAGCTACGAGCAGTACTTC.

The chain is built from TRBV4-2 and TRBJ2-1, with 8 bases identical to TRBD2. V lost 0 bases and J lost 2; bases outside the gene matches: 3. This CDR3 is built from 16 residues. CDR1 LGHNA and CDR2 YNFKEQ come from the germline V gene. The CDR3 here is CASSQEASGPYNEQFF. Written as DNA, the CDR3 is TGTGCCAGCAGCCAAGAAGCTAGCGGGCCCTACAATGAGCAGTTCTTC.

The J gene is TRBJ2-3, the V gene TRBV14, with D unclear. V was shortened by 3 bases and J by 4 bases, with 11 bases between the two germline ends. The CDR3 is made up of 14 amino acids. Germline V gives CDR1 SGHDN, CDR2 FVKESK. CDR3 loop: CASSHLHGSDTQYF. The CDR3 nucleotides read TGTGCCAGCAGCCATCTTCACGGGTCAGATACGCAGTATTTT.